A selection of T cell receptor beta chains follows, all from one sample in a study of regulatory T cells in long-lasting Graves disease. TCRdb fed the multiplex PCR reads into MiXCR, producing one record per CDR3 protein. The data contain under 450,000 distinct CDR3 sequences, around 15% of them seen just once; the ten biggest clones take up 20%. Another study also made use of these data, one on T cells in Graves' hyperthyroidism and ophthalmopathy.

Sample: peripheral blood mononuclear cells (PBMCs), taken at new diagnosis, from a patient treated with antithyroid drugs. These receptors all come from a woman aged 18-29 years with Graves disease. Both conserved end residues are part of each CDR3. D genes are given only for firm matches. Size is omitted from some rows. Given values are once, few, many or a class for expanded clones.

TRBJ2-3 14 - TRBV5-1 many CASKNTKLTDTQYF TGCGCCAGCAAAAATACGAAACTCACAGATACGCAGTATTTT
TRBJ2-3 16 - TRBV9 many CASSVAKGLYTDTQYF TGTGCCAGCAGCGTAGCTAAGGGACTTTACACAGATACGCAGTATTTT
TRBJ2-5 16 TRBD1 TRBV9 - CASSNPGQEYQETQYF TGTGCCAGCAGCAACCCGGGACAGGAGTACCAAGAGACCCAGTACTTC
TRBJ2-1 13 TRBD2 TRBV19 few CASSREGRGEQFF TGTGCCAGTAGCCGGGAGGGCCGCGGTGAGCAGTTCTTC
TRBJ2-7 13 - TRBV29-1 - CSVKQGSVYEQYF TGCAGCGTTAAACAGGGCTCCGTCTACGAGCAGTACTTC
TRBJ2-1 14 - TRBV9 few CASSVEDASNEQFF TGTGCCAGCAGCGTAGAGGACGCCTCGAATGAGCAGTTCTTC
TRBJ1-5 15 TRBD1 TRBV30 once CAWSVGQGANQPQHF TGTGCCTGGAGTGTGGGACAGGGGGCAAATCAGCCCCAGCATTTT
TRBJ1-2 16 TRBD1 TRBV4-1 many CASSQERDRANYGYTF TGCGCCAGCAGCCAAGAACGGGACAGAGCTAACTATGGCTACACCTTC
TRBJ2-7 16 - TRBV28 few CASSSFLVDLSYEQYF TGTGCCAGCAGTTCCTTCCTAGTGGACTTATCCTACGAGCAGTACTTC
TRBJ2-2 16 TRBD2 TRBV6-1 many CASSPNSGGAERELFF TGTGCCAGCAGTCCTAATAGCGGGGGGGCGGAGAGAGAGCTGTTTTTT
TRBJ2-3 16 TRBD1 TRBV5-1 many CASSLGTGLITDTQYF TGCGCCAGCAGCCTTGGGACAGGGCTAATCACAGATACGCAGTATTTT
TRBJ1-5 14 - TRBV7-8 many CASSLVAGNQPQHF TGTGCCAGCAGCTTAGTCGCGGGCAATCAGCCCCAGCATTTT
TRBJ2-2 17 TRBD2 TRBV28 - CATSEGKLAGEHGELFF TGTGCCACCTCCGAGGGGAAGCTAGCGGGTGAACACGGGGAGCTGTTTTTT
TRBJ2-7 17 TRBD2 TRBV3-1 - CASSQALAGALSYEQYF TGTGCCAGCAGCCAAGCACTAGCGGGAGCCCTCTCCTACGAGCAGTACTTC
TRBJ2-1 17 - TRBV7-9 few CASSTGPLKSSYNEQFF TGTGCCAGCAGCACGGGGCCTTTGAAGAGCTCCTACAATGAGCAGTTCTTC
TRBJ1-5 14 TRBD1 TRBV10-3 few CAISTGGENQPQHF TGTGCCATCAGTACAGGGGGCGAGAATCAGCCCCAGCATTTT
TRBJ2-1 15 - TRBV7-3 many CASSLTWRSYNEQFF TGTGCCAGCAGCTTAACGTGGAGGTCCTACAATGAGCAGTTCTTC
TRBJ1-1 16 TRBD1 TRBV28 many CASSLRGQGAGTEAFF TGTGCCAGCAGTTTACGGGGACAGGGGGCCGGGACTGAAGCTTTCTTT
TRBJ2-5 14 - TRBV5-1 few CASSLWGFQETQYF TGCGCCAGCAGCTTGTGGGGGTTCCAAGAGACCCAGTACTTC
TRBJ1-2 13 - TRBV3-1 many CASSQDAGYGYTF TGTGCCAGCAGCCAAGATGCCGGCTATGGCTACACCTTC
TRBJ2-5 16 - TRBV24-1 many CATSDLPGTGGETQYF TGTGCCACCAGTGATTTGCCCGGGACCGGAGGGGAGACCCAGTACTTC
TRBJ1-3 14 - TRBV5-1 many CASSLDGPGNTIYF TGCGCCAGCAGCTTAGACGGGCCTGGAAACACCATATATTTT
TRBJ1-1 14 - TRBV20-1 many CSARNWHPNTEAFF TGCAGTGCTAGAAACTGGCACCCGAACACTGAAGCTTTCTTT
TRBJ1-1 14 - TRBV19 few CASSMNIGSTEAFF TGTGCCAGTAGTATGAACATAGGATCCACTGAAGCTTTCTTT
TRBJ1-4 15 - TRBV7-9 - CASSPDSGTTEKLFF TGTGCCAGCAGCCCGGACTCCGGGACCACTGAAAAACTGTTTTTT
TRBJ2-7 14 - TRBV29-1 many CSAGARAAIYEQYF TGCAGCGCTGGTGCTCGAGCGGCCATATACGAGCAGTACTTC